One and the same sample provided the 7 T cell receptor beta chains below, sequenced in a study of T cells in Graves' hyperthyroidism and ophthalmopathy. Researchers amplified the TCR beta CDR3 regions from RNA transcripts. A first-round RT-PCR of the TCR CDR3 used the HTBI primer set. A single record per CDR3 protein comes from TCRdb applying MiXCR to the multiplex PCR reads. The table has about 420,000 distinct CDR3 sequences, roughly an eighth seen once. Sequencing used blood. The receptors come from a woman aged 18-29 years with Graves' hyperthyroidism.

This clonotype was detected a few times. V is TRBV28 and J is TRBJ2-4; D gene unclear. The V gene's germline CDR1 is MDHEN and CDR2 SYDVKM. V lost 6 bases and J 0 bases, leaving 6 bases between the germline ends. The CDR3 loop spans 13 amino acids. CDR3 region: CASRGLAKNIQYF. CDR3 in DNA: TGTGCCAGCAGGGGCCTAGCCAAAAACATTCAGTACTTC.

This clonotype was observed a few times. V gene TRBV13 combines with J gene TRBJ1-6, with a possible D match to TRBD1 (6 bases). V gave up 3 bases and J gave up 10 bases, with 19 bases separating them. This CDR3 is built from 16 residues. Germline assignment: CDR1 PRHDT and CDR2 FYEKMQ (reference sequence). The CDR3 is CASSFGTGRPRSPLHF. CDR3 coding DNA: TGTGCCAGCAGCTTCGGTACAGGGCGCCCACGGTCACCCCTCCACTTT.

The V and J genes are TRBV10-3 and TRBJ1-1; the D gene is possibly TRBD1 (6 bases). CDR3 size: 14 residues. CDR1 and CDR2 from the germline V gene are ENHRY and SYGVKD. V lost 7 bases and J lost 1, with 13 bases in between. The CDR3 region has the DNA TGTGCCATCACCAACACAGGGCCGAACACTGAAGCTTTCTTT. This translates into CAITNTGPNTEAFF.

The chain employs TRBV7-9 and TRBJ2-1, with TRBD2 identical over 7 bases. Germline V gene lookup returns CDR1 SEHNR and CDR2 FQNEAQ (reference sequence). Trimming cost V 2 bases and J 7 bases; bases outside gene matches: 11. There are 16 residues in the CDR3. CDR3 bases: TGTGCCAGCAGCTTACCCGGGCGGGGGAGTGGGAATGAGCAGTTCTTC. Residues: CASSLPGRGSGNEQFF. The whole variable domain, remainder taken from reference TRBV7-9 and TRBJ2-1, is DTGVSQNPRHKITKRGQNVTFRCDPISEHNRLYWYRQTLGQGPEFLTYFQNEAQLEKSRLLSDRFSAERPKGSFSTLEIQRTEQGDSAMYLCASSLPGRGSGNEQFFGPGTRLTVL.

The V and J genes are TRBV4-1 and TRBJ2-7; D uncertain. CDR1 is MGHRA, CDR2 YSYEKL, per germline. The CDR3 is made up of 16 amino acids. The V and J ends lost 1 base and 3 bases respectively, with 16 bases between them. CDR3 amino acids: CASSQVFQVNYYEQYF. The CDR3 DNA follows: TGCGCCAGCAGCCAAGTTTTCCAGGTTAATTACTACGAGCAGTACTTC.

This clonotype has at least ten counts. V is TRBV28 and J is TRBJ2-1; maybe TRBD2 (6 bases). Germline V gene sequence: CDR1 MDHEN, CDR2 SYDVKM. CDR3 length: 13 amino acids. V was pared by 6 bases and J by 9 bases, with 15 bases between. CDR3 residues: CASRTTWRGEQFF. The CDR3 DNA follows: TGTGCCAGCAGAACGACTTGGCGGGGTGAGCAGTTCTTC.

This clonotype showed up many times. The chain carries TRBV5-1 and TRBJ2-2, with 8 bases matching TRBD2. The CDR3 is made up of 16 amino acids. V was pared by 0 bases and J by 1 base, with 2 bases of the junction left unmatched. The germline V gene encodes CDR1 SGHRS and CDR2 YFSETQ. CDR3: CASSLGLAQNTGELFF. CDR3 nucleotide sequence: TGCGCCAGCAGCTTGGGACTAGCGCAGAACACCGGGGAGCTGTTTTTT.